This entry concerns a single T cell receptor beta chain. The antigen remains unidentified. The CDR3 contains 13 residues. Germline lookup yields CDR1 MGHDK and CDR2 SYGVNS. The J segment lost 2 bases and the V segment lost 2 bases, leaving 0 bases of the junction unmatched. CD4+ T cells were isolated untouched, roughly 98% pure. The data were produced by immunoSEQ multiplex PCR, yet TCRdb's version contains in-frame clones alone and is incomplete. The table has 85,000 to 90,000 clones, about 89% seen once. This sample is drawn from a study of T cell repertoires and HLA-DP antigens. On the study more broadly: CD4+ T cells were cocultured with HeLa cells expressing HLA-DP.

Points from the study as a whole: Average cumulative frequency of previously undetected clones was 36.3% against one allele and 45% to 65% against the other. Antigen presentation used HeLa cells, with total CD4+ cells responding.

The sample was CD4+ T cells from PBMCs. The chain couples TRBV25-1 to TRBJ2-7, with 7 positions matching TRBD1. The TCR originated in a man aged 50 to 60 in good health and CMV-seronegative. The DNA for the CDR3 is TGTGCCAGCAGTGAAGACAGGGCCTACGAGCAGTACTTC. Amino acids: CASSEDRAYEQYF.